This T cell receptor beta chain was recorded in a study of shared clonotypes between healthy human individuals. Across the whole study: CD4 naive and memory got three plates each, CD8 naive two, CD8 memory one.

Points on this clone: As yet, its antigen is unknown.

General observations from the study: Rarefaction gave evidence that sorted-subset sequencing remained incomplete despite large depth. Larger estimated richness was generally seen in naive subsets than in memory subsets.

The germline gives CDR1 SGHAT, CDR2 FQNNGV. V lost 5 bases and J lost 0, with 19 bases in between. This CDR3 is 17 amino acids long. TCRdb keeps only in-frame clones here, not all; method: immunoSEQ multiplex PCR. The table shows a few million clones, with just over 90% occurring only once. J is TRBJ1-1 and V is TRBV11-2; D call uncertain. Sequencing input: naive CD4+ T cells sorted from blood. Specified subset: CD45RA+ positively selected. The receptor was isolated from a man between 18 and 29 years old in good health. CDR3 amino acids: CASSPSLYWSMNTEAFF. CDR3 bases: TGTGCCAGCAGCCCCAGCCTCTATTGGAGCATGAACACTGAAGCTTTCTTT.